This T cell receptor (beta chain) is from a study of blood T cell repertoires in COVID-19. Turning to the study itself: PBMCs, B-cell-depleted T cells, or T cells provided the cDNA or gDNA that made up the material.

This clone was counted a few times. Per the original methods: Cell counts per sample came from amplifying reference gene primers. Here immunoSEQ multiplex PCR was the method, and the copy in TCRdb shows in-frame clones only, minus some. That table supplies the V and J calls and clone size; D and trimming were determined from the DNA. The sample includes hundreds of thousands of clones, around 87% of them seen just once. The CDR3 spans 12 residues. Trimming took off 1 base at V and 9 bases at J, with 4 bases between the two ends. The germline V gene has CDR1 SGHVS and CDR2 FQNEAQ. This chain joins TRBV7-8 and TRBJ1-6; D gene uncertain. The sample consisted of peripheral blood. The TCR comes from a man younger than 30 with active or convalescent COVID-19. The CDR3 coding sequence is TGTGCCAGCAGCTTAGTTAGTTCACCCCTCCACTTT. This gives the protein CASSLVSSPLHF.